The 5 T cell receptor beta chains given below trace back to one sample, sequenced in a study of cytomegalovirus exposure and HLA in healthy donors. The PCR had 60 Vbeta and 13 Jbeta primers. Here immunoSEQ multiplex PCR was the method, and the copy in TCRdb shows in-frame clones only, minus some. Found here are some 170,000 clones, 70% to 90% of them singletons; the top ten hold around 2.4%. Sequencing was done on a sample of PBMCs. These receptors originate from a woman in her 30s in good health and CMV-seronegative.

This chain connects TRBV6-6 to TRBJ2-2, with a tentative D call TRBD1 (5 bases). CDR1 and CDR2 from the germline V gene are MNHNY and SVGAGI (reference sequence). The V and J ends lost 2 bases and 4 bases respectively, with 11 bases between them. The CDR3 is 15 residues long. CDR3 DNA sequence: TGTGCCAGCAGTTACCTTCAGGGAAGCACCGGGGAGCTGTTTTTT. It is translated as CASSYLQGSTGELFF.

The V call is TRBV15, the J call TRBJ2-1; 15 bases map to TRBD2. This CDR3 spans 17 amino acids. Germline loops: CDR1 LNHNV, CDR2 YYDKDF (reference sequence). V shed 9 bases and J 0 bases; nucleotides not matched to a gene: 6. The CDR3 DNA is TGTGCCACGAGGACTAGCGGGGGGGACAGCTCCTACAATGAGCAGTTCTTC. Translating gives CATRTSGGDSSYNEQFF.

The chain uses TRBV5-1 and TRBJ1-1, with TRBD1 matching over 8 bases. Trimming took 2 bases from V and 6 from J; bases not matched to a gene: 3. There are 13 residues in the CDR3. Germline CDR1 is SGHRS and CDR2 is YFSETQ. In DNA form, the CDR3 reads TGCGCCAGCAGCTTTCAGGGGGCGCCTGAAGCTTTCTTT. This sequence encodes CASSFQGAPEAFF.

This rearrangement joins TRBV5-1 to TRBJ2-2, with a weak D call TRBD2 (6 bases). The CDR3 is made up of 16 amino acids. The germline CDR1 and CDR2 sequences are SGHRS and YFSETQ. V was trimmed by 0 bases and J by 5 bases, leaving 14 bases between them. In nucleotides, the CDR3 is TGCGCCAGCAGCTTGGAATCCGGAGGGAGTACCGGGGAGCTGTTTTTT. Residues: CASSLESGGSTGELFF.

The chain joins TRBV15 to TRBJ1-1, with no clear D. V lost 0 bases and J lost 5, with 10 bases in between. Per the germline V gene, CDR1 is LNHNV and CDR2 is YYDKDF (reference sequence). CDR3 length: 14 amino acids. Here the CDR3 DNA reads TGTGCCACCAGCAGAGACGAAGGCAGGACTGAAGCTTTCTTT. It translates to CATSRDEGRTEAFF.